The clone carrying this T cell receptor beta chain occurred once. All of the isolated RNA was reverse transcribed, so expressed TCRB transcripts were sequenced. Sequencing was performed with immunoSEQ multiplex PCR; in TCRdb, only in-frame clones are kept and a portion is missing. The sample has around 250,000 clones, roughly 30% seen once. CDR3 length equals 15 residues. V lost 5 bases to trimming and J lost 1 base, with 17 bases between them. Per germline, CDR1 GTSNPN and CDR2 SVGIG (reference sequence). The data were obtained in a study of beta chain features in type 1 diabetes. Specimen: central memory CD4+ T cells from blood. This TCR came from a man in his thirties or forties in good health. The chain links TRBV30 to TRBJ1-1; tentative D call: TRBD1 (6 bases). CDR3 protein: CAWSPGAPANTEAFF. CDR3 sequence (DNA): TGTGCCTGGTCTCCAGGGGCCCCAGCGAACACTGAAGCTTTCTTT. The full variable domain, its missing parts supplied by reference TRBV30 and TRBJ1-1, is SQTIHQWPATLVQPVGSPLSLECTVEGTSNPNLYWYRQAAGRGLQLLFYSVGIGQISSEVPQNLSASRPQDRQFILSSKKLLLSDSGFYLCAWSPGAPANTEAFFGQGTRLTVV.